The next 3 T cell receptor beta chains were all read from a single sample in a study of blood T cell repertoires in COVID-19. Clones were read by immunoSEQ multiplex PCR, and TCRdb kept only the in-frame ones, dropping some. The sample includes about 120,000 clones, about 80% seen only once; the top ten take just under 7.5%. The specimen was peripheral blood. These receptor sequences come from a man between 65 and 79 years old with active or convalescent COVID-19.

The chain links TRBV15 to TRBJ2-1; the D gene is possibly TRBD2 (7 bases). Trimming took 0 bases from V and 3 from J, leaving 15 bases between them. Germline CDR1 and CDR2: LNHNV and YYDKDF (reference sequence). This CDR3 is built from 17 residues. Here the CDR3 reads CATSRDGGGGFYNEQFF. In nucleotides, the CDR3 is TGTGCCACCAGCAGAGATGGTGGGGGGGGCTTCTACAATGAGCAGTTCTTC.

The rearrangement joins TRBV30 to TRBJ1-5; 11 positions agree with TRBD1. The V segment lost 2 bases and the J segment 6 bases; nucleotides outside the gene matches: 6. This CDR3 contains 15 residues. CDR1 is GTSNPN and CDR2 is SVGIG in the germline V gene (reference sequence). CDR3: CAWSLDRGPGQPQHF. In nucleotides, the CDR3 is TGTGCCTGGAGTTTGGACAGGGGGCCAGGTCAGCCCCAGCATTTT.

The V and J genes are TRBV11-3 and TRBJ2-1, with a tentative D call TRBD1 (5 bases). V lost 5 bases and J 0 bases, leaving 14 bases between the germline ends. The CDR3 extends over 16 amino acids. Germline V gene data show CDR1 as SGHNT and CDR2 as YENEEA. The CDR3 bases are TGTGCCAGCAGCCCAAACAGGAAGAGCTCCTACAATGAGCAGTTCTTC. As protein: CASSPNRKSSYNEQFF.